The 13 T cell receptor beta chains below were found in one sample sequenced in a study of shared clonotypes between healthy human individuals. Clones were sequenced by immunoSEQ multiplex PCR, and TCRdb holds only the in-frame ones, with some missing. The top ten clones hold around 1.7% of a sample with roughly 2,000,000 clones, roughly 95% of them seen once. Naivety among CD8 cells was defined by CD45RO negativity and positive CCR7 selection, thereby excluding terminally differentiated effector memory CD45RA+ cells. The material sequenced was naive CD8+ T cells from PBMCs. The receptor set was obtained from a young man in good health. Some clones in this sample may be carry-over from other donors' samples.

V gene TRBV19 combines with J gene TRBJ1-5; D gene uncertain. CDR3 length equals 16 residues. Germline-derived CDR1 and CDR2 are LNHDA and SQIVND (reference sequence). Trimming cost V 7 bases and J 0 bases, with 16 bases left between them. The CDR3 protein is CASTEEGTLSNQPQHF. The CDR3 nucleotides are TGTGCCAGTACAGAGGAGGGCACCCTTAGCAATCAGCCCCAGCATTTT.

CDR3 region: CASPPGTTYTGELFF. The CDR3 DNA reads as TGTGCCAGCCCCCCCGGGACTACATACACCGGGGAGCTGTTTTTT. The J gene is TRBJ2-2, the V gene TRBV7-9, with TRBD2 matching 7 bases. V gave up 8 bases and J gave up 3 bases; unmatched junction bases: 9. The CDR3 has 15 amino acids. The V gene's germline CDR1 is SEHNR and CDR2 FQNEAQ (reference sequence).

The V call is TRBV11-2, the J call TRBJ2-7; TRBD1 is a possible D gene (5 bases). Per germline, CDR1 SGHAT and CDR2 FQNNGV. Trimming left V 7 bases short and J 2 bases short, with 18 bases between. The CDR3 has 15 amino acids. DNA for the CDR3: TGTGCCAGCACCCCCACCGGGCAGGGTCCCTACGAGCAGTACTTC. As protein: CASTPTGQGPYEQYF.

V usage is TRBV15 and J usage is TRBJ2-1, with TRBD2 matching 8 bases. The CDR3 length is 15 residues. Trimming removed 1 base from V and 5 bases from J; junction bases left unmatched: 4. The germline V gene encodes CDR1 LNHNV and CDR2 YYDKDF (reference sequence). CDR3 residues: CATSRGAGVHNEQFF. CDR3 nucleotide sequence: TGTGCCACCAGCAGAGGAGCGGGAGTCCACAATGAGCAGTTCTTC.

The gene calls are TRBV28 and TRBJ2-1, with D tentatively TRBD2 (5 bases). This CDR3 has 13 amino acids. Germline CDR1 and CDR2: MDHEN and SYDVKM. V shed 11 bases and J shed 4 bases, with 15 bases lying between them. DNA for the CDR3: TGTGCCGCCGGGGAACTGAGTTACAATGAGCAGTTCTTC. Translated, it gives CAAGELSYNEQFF.

The V call is TRBV2, the J call TRBJ1-2; no firm D call. The CDR3 is 13 residues long. CDR1 is SNHLY, CDR2 FYNNEI, per germline. V was clipped by 7 bases and J by 1 base, with 10 bases between them. The CDR3 coding sequence is TGTGCCAGCAAGCCTTCGATTAACTATGGCTACACCTTC. Its translation: CASKPSINYGYTF.

A word on this clone: Other DNA sequences in this sample translate to the same CDR3. CDR3 loop: CASSLGGNEQFF. CDR3 nucleotides: TGTGCCAGCTCCTTGGGGGGGAATGAGCAGTTCTTC. The chain carries TRBV28 and TRBJ2-1, with 7 bases fitting TRBD2. The V gene end was trimmed by 8 bases and the J gene end by 7 bases; junction bases not matched to a gene: 5. The CDR3 consists of 12 residues. Germline V lookup: CDR1 MDHEN, CDR2 SYDVKM.

This chain connects TRBV2 to TRBJ2-7; 8 nucleotides agree with TRBD1. Germline V gene sequence: CDR1 SNHLY, CDR2 FYNNEI. This CDR3 has 13 residues. After removal of 3 bases from V and 3 bases from J, the junction contained 1 base not matched to a gene. The CDR3 spells CASSDTGGYEQYF. Written as DNA, the CDR3 is TGTGCCAGCAGTGACACAGGGGGCTACGAGCAGTACTTC.

Comment on this clone: This sequence may be a read error, since a much larger clone differs from it by one base. The gene calls are TRBV5-6 and TRBJ2-1; 7 positions match TRBD2. V dropped 0 bases and J dropped 0; count of bases not matched to a gene: 3. CDR1 is SGHDT, CDR2 YYEEEE, per germline. The length of the CDR3 is 16 residues. The CDR3 DNA reads TGTGCCAGCAGCTTGGGTAGCGGGTACTCCTACAATGAGCAGTTCTTC. Translating gives CASSLGSGYSYNEQFF.

The V gene is TRBV2, the J gene TRBJ1-1; 7 bases line up with TRBD1. Trimming at V came to 6 bases and at J to 0 bases, leaving 10 bases not matched to a gene. There are 16 residues in the CDR3. Looked up from germline, CDR1 is SNHLY and CDR2 is FYNNEI. The CDR3: CASREQPQGLNTEAFF. DNA of the CDR3: TGTGCCAGCAGGGAACAACCACAGGGGCTGAACACTGAAGCTTTCTTT.

The chain joins TRBV11-2 to TRBJ1-2; TRBD1 is a possible D gene (6 bases). CDR3 length: 14 amino acids. CDR1 and CDR2 from the germline V gene are SGHAT and FQNNGV. V lost 1 base to trimming and J lost 7 bases, with 13 bases between them. CDR3 sequence (DNA): TGTGCCAGCAGCTTAGTGGGGGGCACTTTTGGCTACACCTTC. Translated: CASSLVGGTFGYTF.

The CDR3 spells CASSFVAGVGDTQYF. As DNA, the CDR3 is TGTGCCAGCAGCTTCGTAGCGGGAGTTGGGGATACGCAGTATTTT. The chain couples TRBV7-8 to TRBJ2-3; TRBD2 agrees at 9 bases. Germline V lookup: CDR1 SGHVS, CDR2 FQNEAQ. This CDR3 region has 15 residues. Trimming cost V 3 bases and J 6 bases; bases outside gene matches: 7. The complete variable domain, with remaining parts taken from reference TRBV7-8 and TRBJ2-3, reads GAGVSQSPRYKVAKRGQDVALRCDPISGHVSLFWYQQALGQGPEFLTYFQNEAQLDKSGLPSDRFFAERPEGSVSTLKIQRTQQEDSAVYLCASSFVAGVGDTQYFGPGTRLTVL.

The chain has TRBV7-2 and TRBJ2-1, with TRBD2 as a possible D gene (9 bases). The CDR3 covers 17 residues. V shed 0 bases and J shed 10 bases, with 22 bases lying between them. Germline assignment: CDR1 SGHTA and CDR2 FQGNSA. CDR3 residues: CASSLAAGASGTGEQFF. The CDR3 nucleotides are TGTGCCAGCAGCTTAGCTGCCGGGGCTAGCGGGACAGGAGAGCAGTTCTTC.